The 17 T cell receptor beta chains given below trace back to one sample, sequenced in a study of blood T cells in healthy people across ages. A second PCR of roughly 7 to 11 cycles used a sample-barcoded 5' primer and a J-beta primer mix. One entry per CDR3 protein results from TCRdb running MiXCR on the 5' RACE reads. This sample has over 1,500,000 distinct CDR3 sequences, with approximately 50% found just once. The sequenced sample was blood. Receptors originate from a woman in her thirties or forties in good health.

V and J are TRBV10-3 and TRBJ2-1, with a weak D call TRBD2 (5 bases). The V gene lost 7 bases and the J gene lost 10 bases, with 20 bases spanning the gap. Germline V gives CDR1 ENHRY, CDR2 SYGVKD. This CDR3 has 14 residues. CDR3 in amino acids: CAIMGADGSNEQFF. As DNA, the CDR3 is TGTGCCATCATGGGAGCTGACGGGTCCAACGAGCAGTTCTTC.

The gene calls are TRBV29-1 and TRBJ1-2; 10 bases agree with TRBD1. V lost 7 bases and J lost 4; bases outside the gene matches: 6. Germline lookup yields CDR1 SQVTM and CDR2 ANQGSEA. The CDR3 extends over 13 amino acids. The CDR3 loop reads CSAMDRGGYGYTF. CDR3 bases: TGCAGCGCAATGGACAGGGGGGGCTATGGCTACACCTTC.

In this sample, this clonotype turned up a few times. V is TRBV4-1 and J is TRBJ2-5; a weak D match, TRBD2 (6 bases). This CDR3 spans 15 amino acids. V gave up 0 bases and J gave up 5 bases, with 13 bases separating them. The germline gives CDR1 MGHRA, CDR2 YSYEKL. The CDR3 sequence is CASSQDLLGGETQYF. In DNA, the CDR3 is TGCGCCAGCAGCCAAGATTTGTTGGGGGGTGAGACCCAGTACTTC.

This clonotype is a singleton in its sample. It may be a read error: a sequence one base away is much more abundant. J is TRBJ2-3 and V is TRBV29-1; D possibly corresponds to TRBD2 (5 bases). The germline V gene has CDR1 SQVTM and CDR2 ANQGSEA. Between the trimmed V and J ends, which lost 1 base and 6 bases, there was a span of 11 bases. This CDR3 is built from 13 residues. CDR3 DNA: TGCAGCGTTGAAGTTCGAGGGTCGGATACGCAGTATTTT. Amino acid sequence: CSVEVRGSDTQYF.

The chain has TRBV12-3 or TRBV12-4 and TRBJ1-4, with TRBD1 matching over 7 bases. This CDR3 contains 16 residues. The junction had 7 bases not matched to a gene; V was cut back by 6 bases and J by 0 bases. CDR3 sequence (DNA): TGTGCCAGCAGGGCCAGGGGGGTTGCAACTAATGAAAAACTGTTTTTT. Translated: CASRARGVATNEKLFF.

In regard to this clonotype: A far larger clone is one base from this, pointing to a likely read error. This rearrangement joins TRBV5-1 to TRBJ2-1; D possibly corresponds to TRBD1 (6 bases). Trimming took 1 base from V and 6 from J, leaving 8 bases between them. This CDR3 spans 13 amino acids. The germline gives CDR1 SGHRS, CDR2 YFSETQ. The CDR3 DNA is TGCGCCAGCAGCTTGCAGGGGTGCAATGAGCAGTTCTTC. Amino acid sequence: CASSLQGCNEQFF. The full variable domain, with the rest looked up from reference TRBV5-1 and TRBJ2-1, is KAGVTQTPRYLIKTRGQQVTLSCSPISGHRSVSWYQQTPGQGLQFLFEYFSETQRNKGNFPGRFSGRQFSNSRSEMNVSTLELGDSALYLCASSLQGCNEQFFGPGTRLTVL.

The chain has TRBV21-1 and TRBJ2-7; TRBD1, as called in the table, went unchecked against the DNA. TRBV21-1 is a listed pseudogene. The CDR3 has 13 amino acids. The DNA of the CDR3 is TGTGCCAGCAGCAAATTTGGGGGTAACGAGCAGTACTTC. This sequence encodes CASSKFGGNEQYF.

The gene calls are TRBV20-1 and TRBJ1-2, with TRBD1 matching 10 bases. The V segment lost 5 bases and the J segment 8 bases; nucleotides outside the gene matches: 8. In germline, CDR1 is DFQATT, CDR2 SNEGSKA (reference sequence). This CDR3 comprises 13 residues. The CDR3 DNA is TGCAGTGCTGGGGACAGGGGATCGGGGGGCTACACCTTC. Translation: CSAGDRGSGGYTF.

The chain recombines TRBV5-1 with TRBJ1-2, with D tentatively TRBD1 (5 bases). The CDR3 totals 14 residues. Trimming cost V 0 bases and J 4 bases, with 10 bases left between them. Germline CDR1 reads SGHRS; CDR2 reads YFSETQ. CDR3 DNA: TGCGCCAGCAGCTTGGAGGGGTTGGCCTATGGCTACACCTTC. It specifies CASSLEGLAYGYTF.

The J gene is TRBJ2-5, the V gene TRBV7-2, with D possibly matching TRBD2 (6 bases). Germline V gives CDR1 SGHTA, CDR2 FQGNSA. Trimming removed 5 bases at V and 1 base at J, with 20 bases between. The CDR3 runs to 17 residues. Written as DNA, the CDR3 is TGTGCCAGCAGCCCCTTTCCCGGCGGGGCGATCCAAGAGACCCAGTACTTC. This encodes CASSPFPGGAIQETQYF.

Regarding this clonotype: A junction end diverges from the germline sequence, so it may reflect a read error. The J gene is TRBJ2-4, the V gene TRBV7-9, with 8 nucleotides matching TRBD1. The CDR3 contains 15 residues. The V gene's germline CDR1 is SEHNR and CDR2 FQNEAQ (reference sequence). The CDR3 spells CVSSPDRAVPNIQYF. The CDR3 DNA sequence: TGTGTCAGCAGCCCGGACAGGGCAGTGCCCAACATTCAGTACTTC.

This chain uses TRBV4-3 with TRBJ2-3; TRBD2 aligns across 8 bases. J lost 5 bases, V lost 3 bases, and 7 bases had no gene match. The V gene's germline CDR1 is LGHNA and CDR2 YSLEER. The CDR3 is made up of 15 amino acids. The chain's CDR3 is CASSHQGSGGDTQYF. CDR3 coding DNA: TGCGCCAGCAGCCACCAAGGCAGCGGGGGAGATACGCAGTATTTT.

The chain couples TRBV29-1 to TRBJ2-1; TRBD2 aligns across 7 bases. Germline CDR1 and CDR2: SQVTM and ANQGSEA. This CDR3 has 14 residues. V trimming: 4 bases; J trimming: 6 bases; junction bases outside the gene matches: 9. The DNA for the CDR3 is TGCAGCGTTGCGGGCCTAGCGGCAGTCAATGAGCAGTTCTTC. It is translated as CSVAGLAAVNEQFF.

Notes on this clonotype: Germline is not matched at one junction end, which may reflect a read error. The V and J genes are TRBV28 and TRBJ1-2, with 7 bases that match TRBD1. The CDR3 contains 14 residues. Germline values: CDR1 MDHEN, CDR2 SYDVKM. Here the CDR3 reads CASTRIGQADGYTF. The CDR3 DNA sequence: TGTGCTAGCACTCGAATCGGACAGGCCGACGGCTACACCTTC.

The chain employs TRBV6-6 and TRBJ1-2; maybe TRBD1 (6 bases). The germline CDR1 and CDR2 sequences are MNHNY and SVGAGI (reference sequence). The CDR3 contains 12 residues. The ends were cut back, 10 bases at V and 4 bases at J, with 13 bases in the middle. CDR3 sequence: CAITTGSYGYTF. The CDR3 DNA reads TGTGCCATAACGACAGGCAGCTATGGCTACACCTTC.

Only a few counts were recorded for this clonotype. The J gene is TRBJ1-2, the V gene TRBV7-2, with TRBD1 matching over 7 bases. The CDR3 contains 14 residues. Germline V lookup: CDR1 SGHTA, CDR2 FQGNSA. Germline trimming cut 5 bases from V and 6 bases from J; bases unmatched to any gene: 9. CDR3 sequence (DNA): TGTGCCAGCAGCCAGGGGGACCTTCTGGATGGCTACACCTTC. Encoded protein: CASSQGDLLDGYTF.

The chain recombines TRBV20-1 with TRBJ2-7; possibly TRBD2 for D (7 bases). Trimming took 3 bases from V and 1 from J, leaving 16 bases between them. CDR3 length: 15 residues. Germline V gene data show CDR1 as DFQATT and CDR2 as SNEGSKA (reference sequence). CDR3 sequence: CSASWEGGGSYEQYF. In nucleotides, the CDR3 is TGCAGTGCTAGTTGGGAGGGGGGCGGGTCCTACGAGCAGTACTTC.